This TCR beta chain came from a study of blood T cells in healthy people across ages. About the research overall: About one barcoded beta molecule was captured per two T cells (by template switching). General study points: It was found that TCR beta diversity correlated strongly with the percentage of naive T cells.

This clonotype was observed once. Its cognate antigen is unknown. The second PCR ran about 6 to 11 cycles with a sample-barcoded 5' primer and J-beta primers. Each TCR beta cDNA got a 12-nucleotide random molecular identifier. From the 5' RACE reads, TCRdb called clonotypes with MiXCR, one entry per CDR3 protein. The table has 730,000 or so distinct CDR3 sequences, less than 45% seen once. Germline V gene data show CDR1 as DFQATT and CDR2 as SNEGSKA (reference sequence). Trimming cost V 4 bases and J 4 bases; bases outside gene matches: 10. This CDR3 has 15 amino acids. Each sample provided at least 5.5 micrograms of extracted total RNA.

What was sequenced was blood. The rearrangement joins TRBV20-1 to TRBJ2-5; 9 bases line up with TRBD2. The sequence derives from a man older than 75 in good health. The CDR3 sequence is CSATLGGGALETQYF. For the CDR3, the DNA is TGCAGTGCTACCTTGGGCGGGGGGGCCTTAGAGACCCAGTACTTC.